The 23 T cell receptor beta chains below come from one sample, sequenced in a study of OX40 agonist ivuxolimab in advanced cancers. Method: immunoSEQ multiplex PCR; TCRdb's copy keeps in-frame clones and lacks some. The profile shows fewer than 40,000 clones, around 76% of them singletons. The sample was CD4+ or CD8+ T cells sorted from blood, taken in a trial of the OX40 agonist ivuxolimab. The receptors originated from an adult with an advanced solid tumor such as melanoma, head and neck, liver or kidney cancer.

As DNA, the CDR3 is TGTGCCAGCAGTGTAGGACAGAGCTTTAACTATGGCTACACCTTC. Amino acid sequence: CASSVGQSFNYGYTF. The J gene is TRBJ1-2, the V gene TRBV28; D is perhaps TRBD1 (6 bases). The germline V gene has CDR1 MDHEN and CDR2 SYDVKM. The CDR3 is 15 residues long. Between the trimmed V and J ends, which lost 5 bases and 1 base, there was a span of 14 bases.

The rearrangement uses TRBV28 and TRBJ1-6; the D gene is possibly TRBD1 (6 bases). The V gene lost 5 bases and the J gene lost 5 bases, with 13 bases spanning the gap. Germline CDR1 MDHEN, CDR2 SYDVKM. The CDR3 spans 15 residues. The CDR3 protein is CASSPRGQDNSPLHF. CDR3 in DNA: TGTGCCAGCAGTCCCCGGGGACAAGATAATTCACCCCTCCACTTT.

V usage is TRBV18 and J usage is TRBJ1-3, with D possibly TRBD1 on 5 matching bases. This CDR3 is 15 amino acids long. V lost 5 bases and J 0 bases, leaving 11 bases between the germline ends. Germline V gene sequence: CDR1 KGHSH, CDR2 LQKENI. The CDR3 loop reads CASSSTGTSGNTIYF. Here the CDR3 DNA reads TGTGCCAGCTCATCTACAGGCACCTCTGGAAACACCATATATTTT.

The V and J genes are TRBV11-2 and TRBJ2-5; no clear D. V was pared by 2 bases and J by 5 bases, with 9 bases between. CDR3 length equals 13 residues. CDR1 SGHAT and CDR2 FQNNGV come from the germline V gene. The CDR3 nucleotides are TGTGCCAGCAGCTTACCCGGAGTGGAGACCCAGTACTTC. Its translation: CASSLPGVETQYF.

J is TRBJ2-5 and V is TRBV6-6; 7 nucleotides match TRBD2. Losses at the gene ends were 6 bases for V and 6 bases for J; bases not matched to a gene: 13. The CDR3 is 15 residues long. CDR1 is MNHNY, CDR2 SVGAGI, per germline (reference sequence). The CDR3 sequence: CASSPPGRGGKTQYF. The CDR3 coding sequence is TGTGCCAGCAGCCCCCCAGGGAGGGGAGGGAAGACCCAGTACTTC.

The chain employs TRBV19 and TRBJ1-6; maybe TRBD1 (6 bases). CDR3 size: 16 residues. In germline, CDR1 is LNHDA, CDR2 SQIVND (reference sequence). Trimming shortened V by 4 bases and J by 10 bases, and 20 bases separated the two germline ends. This CDR3 is CASSRDGTTAYSPLHF. In nucleotides, the CDR3 is TGTGCCAGTAGTAGGGACGGGACAACGGCTTACTCACCCCTCCACTTT.

The V gene is TRBV30, the J gene TRBJ1-6; possible D gene TRBD1, 5 bases. The ends were cut back, 0 bases at V and 6 bases at J, with 12 bases in the middle. CDR3 size: 15 residues. Germline V gene lookup returns CDR1 GTSNPN and CDR2 SVGIG (reference sequence). The CDR3 nucleotides are TGTGCCTGGAGTGTACGGGGTAGGGGTAATTCACCCCTCCACTTT. Amino acid sequence: CAWSVRGRGNSPLHF.

This chain links TRBV6-1 with TRBJ1-1; D is unclear. V was trimmed by 8 bases and J by 4 bases, leaving 11 bases between them. Germline loops: CDR1 MNHNS, CDR2 SASEGT. CDR3 length: 12 amino acids. DNA for the CDR3: TGTGCCAGCCGGATAGGGCTCACTGAAGCTTTCTTT. The encoded protein is CASRIGLTEAFF.

The chain links TRBV18 to TRBJ2-5, with D perhaps matching TRBD1 or TRBD2 (5 bases each). Germline V gene data show CDR1 as KGHSH and CDR2 as LQKENI. The ends were cut back, 0 bases at V and 2 bases at J, with 7 bases in the middle. The CDR3 runs 14 residues. CDR3 loop: CASSPPGEQETQYF. The CDR3 bases are TGTGCCAGCTCACCACCAGGGGAGCAAGAGACCCAGTACTTC.

The chain combines TRBV29-1 with TRBJ2-7, with 8 bases aligning to TRBD1. The ends lost 4 bases at V and 4 bases at J; junction bases unmatched: 12. The CDR3 has 15 amino acids. CDR1 is SQVTM and CDR2 is ANQGSEA in the germline V gene. The CDR3 loop is CSVGGLQGARYEQYF. The CDR3 DNA reads as TGCAGCGTTGGGGGCTTGCAGGGGGCAAGGTACGAGCAGTACTTC.

The J gene is TRBJ2-7, the V gene TRBV6-1; the D is unclear. Per the germline V gene, CDR1 is MNHNS and CDR2 is SASEGT. Trimming shortened V by 2 bases and J by 0 bases, and 8 bases separated the two germline ends. This CDR3 region has 14 residues. The CDR3 reads CASSELPSSYEQYF. The DNA of the CDR3 is TGTGCCAGCAGTGAACTACCGAGCTCCTACGAGCAGTACTTC.

The rearrangement joins TRBV28 to TRBJ1-2; D may be TRBD1 (5 bases). Germline V gene lookup returns CDR1 MDHEN and CDR2 SYDVKM. The CDR3 spans 14 residues. The V end lost 3 bases, the J end lost 4 bases, and 12 bases lay between the germline ends. DNA of the CDR3: TGTGCCAGCAGTTTTGGGGCAGGGTCCTATGGCTACACCTTC. Its protein is CASSFGAGSYGYTF.

This clone was observed once. The rearrangement links TRBV18 to TRBJ1-5; unclear D gene. V was shortened by 2 bases and J by 3 bases, with 14 bases between the two germline ends. The germline CDR1 and CDR2 sequences are KGHSH and LQKENI. The CDR3 extends over 16 amino acids. For the CDR3, the DNA is TGTGCCAGCTCACCAACGGACCAAGGAATCAATCAGCCCCAGCATTTT. Protein sequence: CASSPTDQGINQPQHF.

The chain uses TRBV2 and TRBJ1-2; D might be TRBD1 (6 bases). V lost 7 bases, J lost 2 bases, and 17 bases lay in between. This CDR3 comprises 15 residues. CDR1 and CDR2 from the germline V gene are SNHLY and FYNNEI. The chain's CDR3 is CASIQGGRGNYGYTF. CDR3 sequence (DNA): TGTGCCAGCATCCAAGGAGGCAGGGGAAACTATGGCTACACCTTC.

This chain links TRBV29-1 with TRBJ1-2; 9 bases line up with TRBD1. This CDR3 has 13 amino acids. V shed 8 bases, J shed 2 bases, and the junction held 6 bases outside the gene matches. Germline V gene sequence: CDR1 SQVTM, CDR2 ANQGSEA. This chain's CDR3 is CSIPTGGNYGYTF. The DNA of the CDR3 is TGCAGCATCCCGACAGGGGGGAACTATGGCTACACCTTC.

This clone was found a few times. The V call is TRBV4-1, the J call TRBJ1-1; D perhaps matches TRBD1 (5 bases). The CDR3 is 16 residues long. The V gene lost 1 base and the J gene lost 1 base, with 13 bases spanning the gap. Germline V lookup: CDR1 MGHRA, CDR2 YSYEKL. The CDR3 protein is CASSQGGARRNTEAFF. The CDR3 nucleotides read TGCGCCAGCAGCCAAGGAGGGGCCAGGCGGAACACTGAAGCTTTCTTT.

This sequence joins TRBV28 and TRBJ1-2; TRBD1 aligns across 8 bases. This CDR3 has 13 residues. Germline V gives CDR1 MDHEN, CDR2 SYDVKM. J was trimmed by 5 bases and V by 5 bases; bases with no gene match: 4. CDR3 protein: CASSGRDRYGYTF. As DNA, the CDR3 is TGTGCCAGCAGTGGCCGGGACAGGTATGGCTACACCTTC.

V and J are TRBV28 and TRBJ1-1; possible D gene TRBD1, 6 bases. V lost 5 bases to trimming and J lost 10 bases, with 11 bases between them. CDR1 MDHEN and CDR2 SYDVKM come from the germline V gene. The CDR3 contains 11 residues. In DNA, the CDR3 is TGTGCCAGCAGTGACAGGAATAGAGCTTTCTTT. Protein: CASSDRNRAFF.

The V and J genes are TRBV10-3 and TRBJ2-3; D remains unclear. This CDR3 comprises 13 residues. The ends were cut back, 9 bases at V and 0 bases at J, with 10 bases in the middle. The germline V gene has CDR1 ENHRY and CDR2 SYGVKD. CDR3 sequence (DNA): TGTGCCATAAAAGTGCGAAGCACAGATACGCAGTATTTT. This encodes CAIKVRSTDTQYF.

This rearrangement joins TRBV11-2 to TRBJ1-5; no clear D. CDR1 is SGHAT and CDR2 is FQNNGV in the germline V gene. V dropped 4 bases and J dropped 7 bases, with 11 bases sitting between them. The CDR3 contains 13 residues. The CDR3 reads CASSSQSGQPQHF. CDR3 bases: TGTGCCAGCAGCTCCCAATCGGGGCAGCCCCAGCATTTT.

The chain uses TRBV19 and TRBJ1-5; unclear D gene. This CDR3 region has 17 residues. The V end was cut by 1 base, the J end by 4 bases, with 17 bases between. CDR1 is LNHDA and CDR2 is SQIVND in the germline V gene (reference sequence). The CDR3 region is CASSIGSPGGRNQPQHF. CDR3 coding DNA: TGTGCCAGTAGTATAGGGTCACCAGGCGGAAGGAATCAGCCCCAGCATTTT.

Regarding this clone: Other DNA variants within this sample encode the same CDR3. The V gene is TRBV7-9, the J gene TRBJ2-1; 9 bases line up with TRBD1. The germline CDR1 and CDR2 sequences are SEHNR and FQNEAQ (reference sequence). The CDR3 runs to 14 residues. The V segment lost 5 bases and the J segment 8 bases; nucleotides outside the gene matches: 7. The CDR3 DNA reads TGTGCCAGCAGCCTCGGACAGGGGATCGATGAGCAGTTCTTC. It translates to CASSLGQGIDEQFF. Filled out from reference TRBV7-9 and TRBJ2-1, the complete variable domain reads DTGVSQNPRHKITKRGQNVTFRCDPISEHNRLYWYRQTLGQGPEFLTYFQNEAQLEKSRLLSDRFSAERPKGSFSTLEIQRTEQGDSAMYLCASSLGQGIDEQFFGPGTRLTVL.

V is TRBV18 and J is TRBJ2-7, with TRBD1 identical over 9 bases. Unmatched junction bases numbered 5, after V lost 2 bases and J lost 3 bases. Germline V gives CDR1 KGHSH, CDR2 LQKENI. The CDR3 is 15 residues long. CDR3 amino acids: CASSPRQGDSYEQYF. CDR3 in DNA: TGTGCCAGCTCACCAAGACAGGGGGATAGCTACGAGCAGTACTTC. Based on the CDR3 plus reference TRBV18 and TRBJ2-7, the full variable domain is NAGVMQNPRHLVRRRGQEARLRCSPMKGHSHVYWYRQLPEEGLKFMVYLQKENIIDESGMPKERFSAEFPKEGPSILRIQQVVRGDSAAYFCASSPRQGDSYEQYFGPGTRLTVT.